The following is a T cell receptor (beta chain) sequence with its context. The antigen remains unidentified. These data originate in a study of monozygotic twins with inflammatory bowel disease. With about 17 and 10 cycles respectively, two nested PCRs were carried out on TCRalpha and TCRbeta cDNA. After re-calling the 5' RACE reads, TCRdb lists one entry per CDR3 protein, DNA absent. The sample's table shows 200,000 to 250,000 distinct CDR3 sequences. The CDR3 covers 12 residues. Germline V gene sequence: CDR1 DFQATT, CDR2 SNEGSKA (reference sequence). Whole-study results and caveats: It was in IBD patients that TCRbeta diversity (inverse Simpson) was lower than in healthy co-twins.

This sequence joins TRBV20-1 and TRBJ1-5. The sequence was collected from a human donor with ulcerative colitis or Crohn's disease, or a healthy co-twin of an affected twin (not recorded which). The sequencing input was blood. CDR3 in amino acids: CSAYRGGQPQHF.